This TCR beta chain derives from a study of blood T cell repertoires in COVID-19. Study as a whole: COVID-19 samples, acute and convalescent, were from the United States, Italy and Spain. T cells, B-cell-depleted T cells, or PBMCs provided the cDNA or gDNA that served as material.

The germline V gene encodes CDR1 KGHDR and CDR2 SFDVKD. V lost 6 bases to trimming and J lost 4 bases; unmatched junction nucleotides: 3. The CDR3 runs to 14 residues. Per the authors' pipeline: Reference gene primer amplification gave estimated nucleated cell counts. Clones were read by immunoSEQ multiplex PCR, and TCRdb kept only the in-frame ones, dropping some. The D gene and trimming were derived from the DNA, and the V and J assignments and clone size from that table. The table includes 65,000 to 95,000 clones, about 80% detected once. The clonotype was recovered from a man aged 50-59 years with active or convalescent COVID-19. V usage is TRBV24-1 and J usage is TRBJ2-1, with 9 bases aligning to TRBD2. The sequencing sample was made of peripheral blood. DNA for the CDR3: TGTGCCACCAGTAGCGGGGGGAGATACAATGAGCAGTTCTTC. It codes for CATSSGGRYNEQFF.